This T cell receptor beta chain was sequenced during a study of T cells in Graves' hyperthyroidism and ophthalmopathy (dated by TCRdb to about 2019). With respect to the entire study: Peripheral blood was sampled at the time of initial diagnosis, prior to any treatment. To identify distinguishing TCR V-J signatures, a discovery cohort of 90 to 100 patients was used, comprising 43 with Graves' ophthalmopathy and around 60 with stable Graves' hyperthyroidism. Whether ophthalmopathy could be predicted prospectively was tested in an independent validation cohort made up of approximately 19 hyperthyroidism patients plus 17 patients who later progressed to ophthalmopathy. For training and testing, the 100 or so patients in the discovery cohort were randomly divided in a 7:3 ratio. In addition, the study compared T-cell repertoires in thyroid tissue and in blood from roughly six Graves' hyperthyroidism patients. After sampling, hyperthyroidism patients received methimazole starting at 30 mg daily, and ophthalmopathy patients received high-dose intravenous methylprednisolone. The paper reports TCR Vbeta CDR3 sequencing of over 120 peripheral blood samples: some 41 ophthalmopathy, some 80 hyperthyroidism and approximately 17 progressor patients.

From the cysteine through the phenylalanine, the CDR3 covers 15 amino acids. Only the CDR3 part of the read is kept: 45 bases, read in frame from the first base. The germline ends are 15 bases apart after V is trimmed by 3 bases and J by 6 bases. Reading the germline V gene gives CDR1 KGHSH and CDR2 LQKENI. Hyperthyroidism patients were aged 18 to 65 years and newly diagnosed, with disease duration of less than 2 months. The study excluded patients with uncontrolled infections, other autoimmune diseases, pregnancy or lactation. Clinical symptoms, serum thyroxine and TRAb, thyroid ultrasound, and orbital computed tomography formed the basis for the diagnoses. Blood from progressor patients was drawn when they were first diagnosed with hyperthyroidism, before any ophthalmopathy symptoms appeared. PBMCs were isolated from about 10 ml of fresh peripheral blood by Ficoll-Paque density gradient centrifugation. Progressor patients were first diagnosed with Graves' hyperthyroidism and then developed ophthalmopathy during follow-up. Trizol reagent was used to extract total RNA, and RNA quality was then checked on an Agilent 2100 Bioanalyzer.

Results and caveats for the whole study, not just this receptor: Ophthalmopathy was separated from stable hyperthyroidism by a 13 V-J signature model, with around 88% sensitivity and just over 81% specificity obtained in cross-validation and 80%/75% obtained in testing. In validation, the model predicted progression to ophthalmopathy a median of approximately 6.3 months before onset, with roughly 70% sensitivity and roughly 79% specificity. Blood samples also contained most of the expanded thyroid clonotypes (frequency above 0.001), which suggests that blood repertoires may reflect thyroid immune responses. Sample size was not statistically predetermined, and blinding of investigators to group allocation was not performed.

This clonotype appeared a few times. The specificity of this receptor is unknown. Base qualities are not provided; no much larger clone lies one nucleotide away. The TCR beta CDR3 regions were amplified from RNA transcripts. The TCR CDR3 was subjected to a first round of RT-PCR using the HTBI primer set and the Qiagen OneStep RT-PCR kit. The libraries were constructed in a second round of multiplex PCR and then size-selected and purified. Sequencing of the libraries was done on an Illumina HiSeq2000 using paired-end 100 bp reads. The authors processed their data as follows. SOAPnuke was used to process the raw data, throwing out any read that contained adapters or uncalled bases, had a mean Phred below 15, or lacked an exact constant-primer or identifier match. High-quality paired reads were merged with COPE v1.2.5, and unique nucleotide sequences were defined as clonotypes. MiTCR v1.1 was used to align clonotypes to the IMGT TRBV, TRBD and TRBJ reference segments. The analysis included only V-J combinations with a frequency above 0.0001, which together covered 99% to 99.2% of the repertoires. A TCS score was defined as the ratio between F50 (clonal expansion) and ExV (chaos), using BLOSUM62-based TCRdist between CDR3 peptides within each V-J. Welch's t-statistics and random forest reduced 500 to 550 V-J features to around 14, which were used in a naive Bayes classifier (R e1071). TCRdb reprocessing: public reads trimmed at Q25 with fastp, clones called with MiXCR, in-frame beta chains kept. Identical CDR3 protein sequences are pooled into one entry, listed with their most common genes and DNA. The V and J calls and clone size come from TCRdb's table, not from the authors' own analysis. Within this sample are around 350,000 distinct CDR3 sequences, with about 18% of them counted one time only. The ten largest clones represent roughly 35% of the sample.

The chain links TRBV18 with TRBJ2-1, with a weak D call of TRBD2 (6 bases match). Sequencing used blood. The clonotype comes from a woman aged 25 to 39 with Graves' hyperthyroidism that later progressed to Graves' ophthalmopathy. The nucleotides are TGTGCCAGCTCACCGGCGGCGGGGAGGCGCAATGAGCAGTTCTTC. Its coded protein is CASSPAAGRRNEQFF.